The entry below describes one T cell receptor (beta chain). Its antigen is still unknown. The sample is drawn from a study of cytomegalovirus exposure and HLA in healthy donors. Study outcomes and limitations: In an earlier analysis, about 87% or about 30%: the productive usage of most TCR beta V segments. Presence/absence analyses supposed approximately even sequencing depth among donors. Among donors in an Asian-associated ancestry cluster, a later analysis reportedly found fewer N-insertions than the roughly 730-donor mean.

Primers for the PCR totalled 60 Vbeta and 13 Jbeta. Per the original methods: In a later analysis, the count reached 76 million or so unique TCR beta chains, with 10 million to 14 million shared. Using immunoSEQ multiplex PCR, the repertoire was profiled, and TCRdb retains in-frame clones only, with some absent. V and J calls and clone size are given by that table; D and trimming were obtained from the DNA. The sample lists approximately 190,000 clones, more than 75% occurring once. The source material was PBMCs. The sequence was collected from a man aged 35 to 55 in good health and CMV-seropositive.

CDR3 region: CASSLRGGWETQYF. In DNA, the CDR3 is TGTGCCAGCAGCCTTCGGGGGGGTTGGGAGACCCAGTACTTC. The rearrangement joins TRBV7-3 to TRBJ2-5; 8 bases agree with TRBD2. This CDR3 is built from 14 residues. Per the germline V gene, CDR1 is SGHTA and CDR2 is FQGTGA. V dropped 5 bases and J dropped 5; count of bases not matched to a gene: 7.